Listed below are T cell receptor beta chains from one sample, sequenced in a study of patients and donors after allogeneic stem cell transplantation. MiXCR, applied by TCRdb to the RT-PCR reads, yields one record per CDR3 protein. The sample contains about 74,000 distinct CDR3 sequences, around a quarter of which appear only once. The sample was blood, either unsorted or a sorted T cell fraction (not recorded which). The receptors originated from a human donor who was either an allogeneic HSCT recipient or a stem cell or donor lymphocyte infusion donor (not recorded which). It is not recorded whose cells these are; they may come from a transplant donor. CDR3s include the opening cysteine and the closing phenylalanine or tryptophan. D genes are given only for firm matches. Where a row states a size, it is once, few, many or the class of an expanded clone; other rows omit it.

J: TRBJ1-4; D: TRBD1; size: few; V: TRBV10-3; DNA: TGTGCCACTACGGACAGGCAAAATGAAAAACTGTTTTTT; CDR3: CATTDRQNEKLFF
J: TRBJ2-7; D: TRBD1; size: NA; V: TRBV6-5; DNA: TGTGCCAGCAGGTGGGACAGGGCGACCTACGAGCAGTACTTC; CDR3: CASRWDRATYEQYF
J: TRBJ1-2; D: TRBD1; size: few; V: TRBV4-2; DNA: TGTGCCAGCAGCCAAGATCTGGGTTTTGGGACAGAAGTTGGCTACACCTTC; CDR3: CASSQDLGFGTEVGYTF
J: TRBJ1-1; D: NA; size: many; V: TRBV7-9; DNA: TGTGCCAGCCGGTCCCCGGGCCCCGTCACTGAAGCTTTCTTT; CDR3: CASRSPGPVTEAFF
J: TRBJ2-3; D: TRBD1; size: NA; V: TRBV6-1; DNA: TGTGCCAGCAGTGAAGTGGACAGGGGGAGCACAGATACGCAGTATTTT; CDR3: CASSEVDRGSTDTQYF
J: TRBJ2-1; D: NA; size: few; V: TRBV5-1; DNA: TGCGCCAGCAGCTTGGCCTGGGTCAATGAGCAGTTCTTC; CDR3: CASSLAWVNEQFF
J: TRBJ2-1; D: NA; size: few; V: TRBV4-2; DNA: TGTGCCAGCAGCCAAGATAATTACAATGAGCAGTTCTTC; CDR3: CASSQDNYNEQFF
J: TRBJ1-2; D: NA; size: NA; V: TRBV9; DNA: TGTGCCAGCAGCGCCAGACCCAGGGATGGCTACACCTTC; CDR3: CASSARPRDGYTF
J: TRBJ1-5; D: NA; size: few; V: TRBV28; DNA: TGTGCCAGCAGTCCAGGAGGGTACAATCAGCCCCAGCATTTT; CDR3: CASSPGGYNQPQHF
J: TRBJ2-2; D: NA; size: NA; V: TRBV6-6; DNA: TGTGCCAGCAGTTACGTTCCGGGACTCTTGAACACCGGGGAGCTGTTTTTT; CDR3: CASSYVPGLLNTGELFF
J: TRBJ2-3; D: TRBD1; size: NA; V: TRBV27; DNA: TGTGCCGTACGACAGGGGGCAGATACGCAGTATTTT; CDR3: CAVRQGADTQYF
J: TRBJ2-7; D: NA; size: NA; V: TRBV6-6; DNA: TGTGCCAGCAGTTGGGCGGGTTTTAGCTCCTACGAGCAGTACTTC; CDR3: CASSWAGFSSYEQYF
J: TRBJ1-2; D: NA; size: NA; V: TRBV29-1; DNA: TGCAGCGTGCGAAGACAGGCGGACTATGGCTACACCTTC; CDR3: CSVRRQADYGYTF
J: TRBJ2-7; D: NA; size: NA; V: TRBV7-3; DNA: TGTGCCAGCAGCGTACCAGGGGACGAGCAGTACTTC; CDR3: CASSVPGDEQYF
J: TRBJ2-3; D: NA; size: few; V: TRBV7-2; DNA: TGTGCCAGCAGCTTCACCGGGACTAGCACAGATACGCAGTATTTT; CDR3: CASSFTGTSTDTQYF
J: TRBJ1-1; D: NA; size: NA; V: TRBV29-1; DNA: TGCAGCGTTGAACCCCGGGAGGGGGGAGCTTTCTTT; CDR3: CSVEPREGGAFF
J: TRBJ2-3; D: NA; size: few; V: TRBV7-9; DNA: TGTGCCAGCAGTCGTAGACGCCGGGGGGATACGCAGTATTTT; CDR3: CASSRRRRGDTQYF
J: TRBJ1-1; D: NA; size: NA; V: TRBV15; DNA: TGTGCCACCAGCCGATACCTCGAGGGGGAAACTGAAGCTTTCTTT; CDR3: CATSRYLEGETEAFF
J: TRBJ2-3; D: NA; size: few; V: TRBV21-1; DNA: TGTGCCAGCAGGCCTGACACAGGGAGGGATTTAACAGATACGCAGTATTTT; CDR3: CASRPDTGRDLTDTQYF
J: TRBJ1-2; D: NA; size: few; V: TRBV20-1; DNA: TGCAGTGCTAGGGATATAGGTGGCTACACCTTC; CDR3: CSARDIGGYTF
J: TRBJ1-1; D: NA; size: large; V: TRBV12-3/TRBV12-4; DNA: TGTGCCAGCATCCGGACAAGTAAGAACACTGAAGCTTTCTTT; CDR3: CASIRTSKNTEAFF
J: TRBJ2-3; D: NA; size: few; V: TRBV5-1; DNA: TGCGCCAGCATATTATTTCAGGGTGATACGCAGTATTTT; CDR3: CASILFQGDTQYF
J: TRBJ2-1; D: TRBD2; size: once; V: TRBV5-1; DNA: TGCGCCAGCAGCTCGGGACTAGCGGGCTACAATGAGCAGTTCTTC; CDR3: CASSSGLAGYNEQFF
J: TRBJ2-5; D: NA; size: NA; V: TRBV7-7; DNA: TGTGCTAGCAGCGCCTCATCAGAGACCCAGTACTTC; CDR3: CASSASSETQYF
J: TRBJ1-2; D: NA; size: many; V: TRBV4-1; DNA: TGCGCCAGCAGCCAAGAAAACGCCTATGGCTACACCTTC; CDR3: CASSQENAYGYTF
J: TRBJ2-7; D: TRBD1; size: few; V: TRBV29-1; DNA: TGCAGCGCCATCCCGGGGACAGGGACCTACGAGCAGTACTTC; CDR3: CSAIPGTGTYEQYF
J: TRBJ2-3; D: TRBD2; size: NA; V: TRBV9; DNA: TGTGCCAGCAGCAGAAGACTAGCGGGCACAGATACGCAGTATTTT; CDR3: CASSRRLAGTDTQYF
J: TRBJ2-7; D: TRBD1; size: many; V: TRBV5-1; DNA: TGCGCCAGCAGCACAGGGGGCGCCTCCTACGAGCAGTACTTC; CDR3: CASSTGGASYEQYF
J: TRBJ2-5; D: TRBD1; size: few; V: TRBV9; DNA: TGTGCCAGCAGCGTCCGGGACAGGGGAATAACATCTCGAGAGACCCAGTACTTC; CDR3: CASSVRDRGITSRETQYF
J: TRBJ1-5; D: NA; size: NA; V: TRBV12-3/TRBV12-4; DNA: TGTGCCAGCAGTTCATTCCGGGACATCCTGAGCAATCAGCCCCAGCATTTT; CDR3: CASSSFRDILSNQPQHF
J: TRBJ1-6; D: TRBD1; size: NA; V: TRBV7-3; DNA: TGTGCCAGCAGCAAACAGGGGTTTAATTCACCCCTCCACTTT; CDR3: CASSKQGFNSPLHF
J: TRBJ1-1; D: NA; size: many; V: TRBV7-3; DNA: TGTGCCACCGGGAAGGAGGCGAACACTGAAGCTTTCTTT; CDR3: CATGKEANTEAFF
J: TRBJ1-5; D: NA; size: NA; V: TRBV10-3; DNA: TGTGCCATCAGTGACCCAGGGGAACAGCCCCAGCATTTT; CDR3: CAISDPGEQPQHF
J: TRBJ2-7; D: TRBD1; size: few; V: TRBV7-6; DNA: TGTGCCAGCAGCTTAAGGGACAGGATGTCCTACGAGCAGTACTTC; CDR3: CASSLRDRMSYEQYF
J: TRBJ1-2; D: NA; size: few; V: TRBV6-6; DNA: TGTGCCAGCAGTTACTCGTCCAACAACTATGGCTACACCTTC; CDR3: CASSYSSNNYGYTF
J: TRBJ2-6; D: NA; size: NA; V: TRBV12-3/TRBV12-4; DNA: TGTGCCAGCAGTTTTCGTAAGGGGGCTGGGGCCAACGTCCTGACTTTC; CDR3: CASSFRKGAGANVLTF
J: TRBJ2-5; D: NA; size: few; V: TRBV7-9; DNA: TGTGCCAGCAGCTTAGCACAGAAAGAGACCCAGTACTTC; CDR3: CASSLAQKETQYF
J: TRBJ1-2; D: NA; size: few; V: TRBV10-3; DNA: TGTGCCATCAGTGAGGCGGGTTCTGATGGCTACACCTTC; CDR3: CAISEAGSDGYTF
J: TRBJ1-1; D: NA; size: few; V: TRBV10-3; DNA: TGTGCCATCAGTGAAAGGACAGCCGCCGACACTGAAGCTTTCTTT; CDR3: CAISERTAADTEAFF
J: TRBJ2-1; D: NA; size: few; V: TRBV21-1; DNA: TGTGCCAACTATCCCCGACAGGATAGCTCCTACAATGAGCAGTTCTTC; CDR3: CANYPRQDSSYNEQFF
J: TRBJ2-1; D: NA; size: once; V: TRBV5-1; DNA: TGCGCCAGCAGCTCGGCCCCTCCGGTACCGGTTGAGCAGTTCTTC; CDR3: CASSSAPPVPVEQFF
J: TRBJ2-1; D: NA; size: many; V: TRBV3-1; DNA: TGTGCCAGCAGCCAAGATCAGCTGGGGTTCTCCTACAATGAGCAGTTCTTC; CDR3: CASSQDQLGFSYNEQFF
J: TRBJ2-7; D: NA; size: NA; V: TRBV4-3; DNA: TGCGCCAGCAGCCAAGCAGTGCGACAATACGAGCAGTACTTC; CDR3: CASSQAVRQYEQYF
J: TRBJ2-1; D: NA; size: few; V: TRBV7-2; DNA: TGTGCCAGCAGCTTCCCCGGGGGCAATGAGCAGTTCTTC; CDR3: CASSFPGGNEQFF
J: TRBJ2-2; D: TRBD1; size: NA; V: TRBV15; DNA: TGTGCCACCAGCGGGAGGACAGGGGCCACCGGGGAGCTGTTTTTT; CDR3: CATSGRTGATGELFF
J: TRBJ2-7; D: TRBD2; size: NA; V: TRBV20-1; DNA: TGCAGTGCTTCCGGGACTAGAAGCGAGCAGTACTTC; CDR3: CSASGTRSEQYF
J: TRBJ2-5; D: NA; size: few; V: TRBV29-1; DNA: TGCAGCGTTGAAATCCGACAGTATTCCCAAGAGACCCAGTACTTC; CDR3: CSVEIRQYSQETQYF
J: TRBJ1-2; D: TRBD1; size: NA; V: TRBV18; DNA: TGTGCCAGCTCCCCTGTGGACAGGGGTTATGGCTACACCTTC; CDR3: CASSPVDRGYGYTF
J: TRBJ1-1; D: TRBD1; size: NA; V: TRBV2; DNA: TGTGCCAGCATCCCCCGACAGGGGGCCAAGACTGAAGCTTTCTTT; CDR3: CASIPRQGAKTEAFF
J: TRBJ1-1; D: NA; size: once; V: TRBV4-1; DNA: TGCGCCAGCAGCCCACTTAGGGTCCGCGGATTTGGGGCTGAAGCTTTCTTT; CDR3: CASSPLRVRGFGAEAFF
J: TRBJ1-2; D: TRBD1; size: few; V: TRBV5-1; DNA: TGCGCCAGCAGCTCGGGACAGGGAAGTAGTTATGGCTACACCTTC; CDR3: CASSSGQGSSYGYTF
J: TRBJ1-1; D: NA; size: NA; V: TRBV2; DNA: TGTGCCGGACGAGCAGGGCCGAACACTGAAGCTTTCTTT; CDR3: CAGRAGPNTEAFF
J: TRBJ1-1; D: NA; size: NA; V: TRBV12-3/TRBV12-4; DNA: TGTGCCAGCAGTTTAGAAGGCTTGAACACTGAAGCTTTCTTT; CDR3: CASSLEGLNTEAFF
J: TRBJ1-1; D: NA; size: few; V: TRBV14; DNA: TGTGCCAGCAGCCAGGTCAGGAACACTGAAGCTTTCTTT; CDR3: CASSQVRNTEAFF
J: TRBJ1-2; D: NA; size: few; V: TRBV7-8; DNA: TGTGCCAGCAGCTTAGCGAAGGGGCAGTCCTATGGCTACACCTTC; CDR3: CASSLAKGQSYGYTF
J: TRBJ1-4; D: NA; size: NA; V: TRBV5-1; DNA: TGCGCCAGCAGCTTGGGCGGGGCCAGGGGTGAAAAACTGTTTTTT; CDR3: CASSLGGARGEKLFF
J: TRBJ2-3; D: NA; size: few; V: TRBV20-1; DNA: TGCAGTCCACCAGTAATGGGCACAGATACGCAGTATTTT; CDR3: CSPPVMGTDTQYF
J: TRBJ2-1; D: TRBD2; size: NA; V: TRBV6-2/TRBV6-3; DNA: TGTGCCAGCAGACTAGCGGCCTCCTACAATGAGCAGTTCTTC; CDR3: CASRLAASYNEQFF
J: TRBJ2-1; D: NA; size: few; V: TRBV5-1; DNA: TGCGCCAGCAGCTTGGGGCTCGAGCAGTTCTTC; CDR3: CASSLGLEQFF
J: TRBJ1-1; D: TRBD1; size: few; V: TRBV10-3; DNA: TGTGCCATCAACGGACAGGGGAACACTGAAGCTTTCTTT; CDR3: CAINGQGNTEAFF